This TCR beta chain is from a study of blood T cell repertoires in COVID-19. Study summary: Samples came from the United States, Italy and Spain, spanning acute and convalescent COVID-19. Sources were T cells, B-cell-depleted T cells, or PBMCs; the material itself was cDNA or gDNA.

As processed by the authors: Scientists estimated how many nucleated cells there were by amplifying reference gene primers. The protocol was immunoSEQ multiplex PCR, while the TCRdb copy is restricted to in-frame clones and leaves out a portion. The DNA was the basis for D and trimming; V, J and clone size are from that table. In the table there are roughly 70,000 clones, more than 75% of which are singletons. The CDR3 has 16 residues. The V and J ends lost 3 bases and 2 bases, in that order; junction bases with no gene match: 4. The germline V gene has CDR1 SGHNT and CDR2 YYREEE (reference sequence).

The chain recombines TRBV5-4 with TRBJ2-3, with 12 bases lining up with TRBD2. Sequenced input: peripheral blood. This receptor was identified in a woman in her sixties or seventies with acute or convalescent COVID-19. Here the CDR3 reads CASSSGLAGITDTQYF. The DNA of the CDR3 is TGTGCCAGCAGCTCCGGACTAGCGGGGATCACAGATACGCAGTATTTT. The complete variable domain, with remaining parts taken from reference TRBV5-4 and TRBJ2-3, reads ETGVTQSPTHLIKTRGQQVTLRCSSQSGHNTVSWYQQALGQGPQFIFQYYREEENGRGNFPPRFSGLQFPNYSSELNVNALELDDSALYLCASSSGLAGITDTQYFGPGTRLTVL.